The 28 T cell receptor beta chains below come from one sample, sequenced in a study of OX40 agonist ivuxolimab in advanced cancers. Libraries were built with the immunoSEQ multiplex PCR assay. TCRdb limited this immuneACCESS table to in-frame rearrangements with V and J called. A share of clones is missing; checked studies link under half to unresolved V genes, and the rest is unexplained. Across this sample there are about 95,000 clones, with 80% to 90% seen only once. About 0.3% of the sample goes to the ten largest clones. The starting material was CD4+ or CD8+ T cells sorted from blood, obtained in a trial of the OX40 agonist ivuxolimab. The receptor source for this set is an adult with an advanced solid tumor such as melanoma, head and neck, liver or kidney cancer.

The rearrangement links TRBV28 to TRBJ1-2, with no clear D. Germline V gives CDR1 MDHEN, CDR2 SYDVKM. V shed 7 bases and J shed 4 bases, with 10 bases lying between them. This CDR3 is 12 amino acids long. The CDR3 DNA sequence: TGTGCCAGCAACACAAAGCCCTATGGCTACACCTTC. This encodes CASNTKPYGYTF.

This chain joins TRBV2 and TRBJ2-1; weak D call: TRBD1 (5 bases). The CDR3 runs to 13 residues. Germline loops: CDR1 SNHLY, CDR2 FYNNEI. The ends were cut back, 4 bases at V and 8 bases at J, with 12 bases in the middle. The CDR3 loop is CASSGAGFYEQFF. The CDR3 DNA is TGTGCCAGCAGTGGGGCAGGGTTCTATGAGCAGTTCTTC.

The chain is built from TRBV5-8 and TRBJ2-7, with D maybe TRBD2 (5 bases). V was shortened by 6 bases and J by 2 bases, with 12 bases between the two germline ends. CDR3 length equals 13 residues. CDR1 SGHTS and CDR2 YDEGEE come from the germline V gene. The CDR3 region is CASTAPGTYEQYF. The CDR3 nucleotides are TGTGCCAGCACCGCGCCGGGAACCTACGAGCAGTACTTC.

This chain joins TRBV28 and TRBJ2-5; D is uncertain. The V gene lost 3 bases and the J gene lost 5 bases, with 13 bases spanning the gap. The germline V gene has CDR1 MDHEN and CDR2 SYDVKM. This CDR3 has 14 amino acids. The chain's CDR3 is CASSFVGQVETQYF. For the CDR3, the DNA is TGTGCCAGCAGTTTTGTAGGGCAGGTGGAGACCCAGTACTTC. Full variable domain (outside the CDR3, taken from reference TRBV28 and TRBJ2-5): DVKVTQSSRYLVKRTGEKVFLECVQDMDHENMFWYRQDPGLGLRLIYFSYDVKMKEKGDIPEGYSVSREKKERFSLILESASTNQTSMYLCASSFVGQVETQYFGPGTRLLVL.

The chain has TRBV7-3 and TRBJ1-3; perhaps TRBD1 as D (6 bases). CDR1 SGHTA and CDR2 FQGTGA come from the germline V gene. V lost 5 bases, J lost 3 bases, and 11 bases lay in between. This CDR3 is 14 amino acids long. In DNA, the CDR3 is TGTGCCAGCAGCCAAACAGGGAGTGGAAACACCATATATTTT. It encodes CASSQTGSGNTIYF.

The chain joins TRBV4-2 to TRBJ2-2; perhaps TRBD2 as D (5 bases). V was shortened by 3 bases and J by 0 bases, with 8 bases between the two germline ends. Germline assignment: CDR1 LGHNA and CDR2 YNFKEQ. The CDR3 covers 15 residues. The CDR3 coding sequence is TGTGCCAGCAGCCAGGCGGGTACGAACACCGGGGAGCTGTTTTTT. Translation: CASSQAGTNTGELFF.

Of note for this clone: It is unclear where the CDR3 begins or ends on the DNA, so no DNA is shown, and the CDR3 is as TCRdb lists it. The CDR3 here is CASSLILRQPQHF. The genes are TRBV7-2 and TRBJ1-5. The germline gives CDR1 SGHTA, CDR2 FQGNSA. Including both end residues, the CDR3 is 13 amino acids long.

The rearrangement links TRBV4-3 to TRBJ2-2, with D possibly TRBD1 on 6 matching bases. V shed 0 bases and J shed 4 bases, with 9 bases lying between them. CDR1 and CDR2 (germline): LGHNA, YSLEER. This CDR3 region has 15 residues. This CDR3 is CASSQDRGGTGELFF. Here the CDR3 DNA reads TGCGCCAGCAGCCAAGACAGGGGTGGCACCGGGGAGCTGTTTTTT.

The chain recombines TRBV5-8 with TRBJ1-2, with a tentative D call TRBD1 (5 bases). Germline V gene sequence: CDR1 SGHTS, CDR2 YDEGEE. V lost 2 bases, J lost 1 base, and 6 bases lay in between. CDR3 length: 13 residues. CDR3 loop: CASSFGGNYGYTF. The DNA of the CDR3 is TGTGCCAGCAGCTTTGGGGGTAACTATGGCTACACCTTC.

This clone was recorded only once. The rearrangement joins TRBV10-3 to TRBJ1-5, with a weak D call TRBD1 (5 bases). The length of the CDR3 is 12 residues. The germline V and J ends were trimmed by 10 bases and 5 bases, with 12 bases remaining between them. Germline V gene data show CDR1 as ENHRY and CDR2 as SYGVKD. The DNA of the CDR3 is TGTGCCACCCGACAGTCTGATCAGCCCCAGCATTTT. This gives the protein CATRQSDQPQHF.

The chain joins TRBV19 to TRBJ1-1; D is perhaps TRBD1 (5 bases). CDR1 is LNHDA, CDR2 SQIVND, per germline (reference sequence). V was pared by 3 bases and J by 0 bases, with 11 bases between. The CDR3 is 15 residues long. CDR3 coding DNA: TGTGCCAGTAGTATTGGGGGACTGGTGAACACTGAAGCTTTCTTT. It encodes CASSIGGLVNTEAFF.

V usage is TRBV11-3 and J usage is TRBJ2-5, with 7 bases aligning to TRBD2. The CDR3 runs 13 residues. CDR1 SGHNT and CDR2 YENEEA come from the germline V gene. The ends lost 2 bases at V and 5 bases at J; junction bases unmatched: 2. This chain's CDR3 is CASSLFGGETQYF. The CDR3 region has the DNA TGTGCCAGCAGCTTATTCGGGGGGGAGACCCAGTACTTC.

V and J are TRBV12-5 and TRBJ1-1; D perhaps matches TRBD1 (6 bases). V shed 2 bases and J shed 7 bases, with 8 bases lying between them. In germline, CDR1 is LGHNT, CDR2 FRNRAP. There are 12 residues in the CDR3. This CDR3 is CASGLRTDEAFF. The CDR3 coding sequence is TGTGCTAGTGGTTTGAGGACAGATGAAGCTTTCTTT.

The rearrangement uses TRBV6-1 and TRBJ1-2; tentatively, D is TRBD1 (6 bases). Trimming removed 2 bases at V and 3 bases at J, with 10 bases between. CDR1 and CDR2 (germline): MNHNS, SASEGT. The CDR3 is 14 amino acids. For the CDR3, the DNA is TGTGCCAGCAGTGAAACTGCAGGGGACTATGGCTACACCTTC. Translating gives CASSETAGDYGYTF.

CDR3 sequence reads: CASSQGANYGYTF. CDR3 nucleotide sequence: TGTGCCAGCAGCCAGGGAGCTAACTATGGCTACACCTTC. The rearrangement joins TRBV7-9 to TRBJ1-2; D may be TRBD1 (5 bases). The CDR3 consists of 13 residues. The ends were cut back, 5 bases at V and 0 bases at J, with 7 bases in the middle. Germline V gene lookup returns CDR1 SEHNR and CDR2 FQNEAQ (reference sequence). Filled out from reference TRBV7-9 and TRBJ1-2, the complete variable domain reads DTGVSQNPRHKITKRGQNVTFRCDPISEHNRLYWYRQTLGQGPEFLTYFQNEAQLEKSRLLSDRFSAERPKGSFSTLEIQRTEQGDSAMYLCASSQGANYGYTFGSGTRLTVV.

This clone was picked up one time. The CDR3 nucleotides read TGTGCCAGCAGCTCTAGCGGGAGCGGTACCGGGGAGCTGTTTTTT. It is translated as CASSSSGSGTGELFF. This rearrangement joins TRBV7-3 to TRBJ2-2; 10 bases are shared with TRBD2. Germline V gives CDR1 SGHTA, CDR2 FQGTGA. V was clipped by 4 bases and J by 5 bases; unmatched bases: 4. The length of the CDR3 is 15 residues. The variable domain in full, with the rest retrieved from reference TRBV7-3 and TRBJ2-2, is GAGVSQTPSNKVTEKGKYVELRCDPISGHTALYWYRQSLGQGPEFLIYFQGTGAADDSGLPNDRFFAVRPEGSVSTLKIQRTERGDSAVYLCASSSSGSGTGELFFGEGSRLTVL.

The V gene is TRBV4-1, the J gene TRBJ1-4; possible D gene TRBD1, 6 bases. V lost 6 bases and J lost 5, with 22 bases in between. The CDR3 extends over 17 amino acids. Germline V CDR1 and CDR2: MGHRA, YSYEKL. The CDR3 loop reads CASSRRGPEGQNEKLFF. The CDR3 nucleotides read TGCGCCAGCAGTCGAAGAGGACCCGAGGGACAAAATGAAAAACTGTTTTTT.

V is TRBV5-1 and J is TRBJ1-3; D is ambiguous. Per the germline V gene, CDR1 is SGHRS and CDR2 is YFSETQ. This CDR3 contains 15 residues. Trimming stripped 0 bases from V and 3 bases from J, with 10 bases between. The DNA for the CDR3 is TGCGCCAGCAGCTTGGAACTGGGAGGTGGAAACACCATATATTTT. Residues: CASSLELGGGNTIYF.

This clone has just one count. V gene TRBV15 combines with J gene TRBJ2-1; TRBD1 aligns across 7 bases. In germline, CDR1 is LNHNV, CDR2 YYDKDF (reference sequence). The CDR3 spans 13 residues. With V trimmed by 1 base and J by 8 bases, 2 bases remained unmatched. CDR3 residues: CATSRGDRDEQFF. DNA for the CDR3: TGTGCCACCAGCAGAGGCGACAGGGATGAGCAGTTCTTC.

The genes are TRBV29-1 and TRBJ1-1, with no clear D. V lost 6 bases to trimming and J lost 1 base, with 12 bases between them. The CDR3 length is 13 residues. Germline CDR1 SQVTM, CDR2 ANQGSEA. The CDR3 loop is CSVTQTGNTEAFF. CDR3 nucleotide sequence: TGCAGCGTCACTCAAACTGGGAACACTGAAGCTTTCTTT. Full variable domain (outside the CDR3, taken from reference TRBV29-1 and TRBJ1-1): SAVISQKPSRDICQRGTSLTIQCQVDSQVTMMFWYRQQPGQSLTLIATANQGSEATYESGFVIDKFPISRPNLTFSTLTVSNMSPEDSSIYLCSVTQTGNTEAFFGQGTRLTVV.

This chain joins TRBV5-6 and TRBJ1-2, with D unclear. CDR1 is SGHDT and CDR2 is YYEEEE in the germline V gene. Trimming shortened V by 1 base and J by 4 bases, and 5 bases separated the two germline ends. This CDR3 is built from 12 residues. For the CDR3, the DNA is TGTGCCAGCAGCTTGCCTTCCTATGGCTACACCTTC. Translated: CASSLPSYGYTF. The entire variable domain, with the rest obtained from reference TRBV5-6 and TRBJ1-2, is as follows: DAGVTQSPTHLIKTRGQQVTLRCSPKSGHDTVSWYQQALGQGPQFIFQYYEEEERQRGNFPDRFSGHQFPNYSSELNVNALLLGDSALYLCASSLPSYGYTFGSGTRLTVV.

The chain recombines TRBV5-1 with TRBJ2-2, with D unresolved. Deletions cut 0 bases from V and 4 bases from J, with 4 bases between. The CDR3 spans 13 residues. CDR1 and CDR2 from the germline V gene are SGHRS and YFSETQ. The CDR3 region is CASSLEGTGELFF. As DNA, the CDR3 is TGCGCCAGCAGCTTGGAAGGCACCGGGGAGCTGTTTTTT.

This clone was counted once. The V call is TRBV28, the J call TRBJ2-5; possibly TRBD1 for D (6 bases). CDR3 length: 16 residues. V gave up 2 bases and J gave up 4 bases, with 17 bases separating them. Per the germline V gene, CDR1 is MDHEN and CDR2 is SYDVKM. The CDR3 spells CASSLAVGGWIETQYF. As DNA, the CDR3 is TGTGCCAGCAGTTTAGCAGTTGGGGGCTGGATAGAGACCCAGTACTTC.

V is TRBV4-2 and J is TRBJ1-4; a possible D gene is TRBD1 (5 bases). Germline CDR1 and CDR2: LGHNA and YNFKEQ. The CDR3 is 12 amino acids. The V gene lost 5 bases and the J gene lost 4 bases, with 5 bases spanning the gap. CDR3 bases: TGTGCCAGCAGCGACAGTAATGAAAAACTGTTTTTT. Its protein is CASSDSNEKLFF.

The chain uses TRBV19 and TRBJ1-1; possible D gene TRBD1, 6 bases. The CDR3 length is 15 residues. V was cut by 3 bases and J by 6 bases, with 17 bases left in between. Germline V lookup: CDR1 LNHDA, CDR2 SQIVND (reference sequence). The DNA for the CDR3 is TGTGCCAGTAGTATGGGGTCCGGGGGCCTGTCTGAAGCTTTCTTT. This encodes CASSMGSGGLSEAFF. The full variable domain, in which reference TRBV19 and TRBJ1-1 provide the parts outside the CDR3, is DGGITQSPKYLFRKEGQNVTLSCEQNLNHDAMYWYRQDPGQGLRLIYYSQIVNDFQKGDIAEGYSVSREKKESFPLTVTSAQKNPTAFYLCASSMGSGGLSEAFFGQGTRLTVV.

The chain has TRBV12-5 and TRBJ2-3; a possible D gene is TRBD2 (5 bases). Germline V gene sequence: CDR1 LGHNT, CDR2 FRNRAP. V gave up 0 bases and J gave up 0 bases, with 10 bases separating them. The CDR3 is made up of 16 amino acids. The CDR3 region has the DNA TGTGCTAGTGGTTTGGTAACGGGATCTAGCACAGATACGCAGTATTTT. Its protein is CASGLVTGSSTDTQYF.

This sequence joins TRBV11-1 and TRBJ2-2; unclear D gene. CDR3 length equals 16 residues. The germline gives CDR1 SGHAT, CDR2 FQDESV (reference sequence). Trimming took off 0 bases at V and 0 bases at J, with 8 bases between the two ends. This CDR3 is CASSLARFANTGELFF. In DNA, the CDR3 is TGTGCCAGCAGCTTAGCGAGGTTCGCGAACACCGGGGAGCTGTTTTTT.

This clone was observed a handful of times. The chain recombines TRBV7-2 with TRBJ2-7; a weak D match, TRBD2 (5 bases). This CDR3 comprises 14 residues. Germline values: CDR1 SGHTA, CDR2 FQGNSA. Trimming stripped 5 bases from V and 1 base from J, with 12 bases between. The CDR3 nucleotides read TGTGCCAGCAGCATTAATCCGGGGTCCTACGAGCAGTACTTC. This sequence encodes CASSINPGSYEQYF.